Following are 30 T cell receptor beta chains from one sample sequenced in a study of siplizumab effects on memory and regulatory T cells. Assay used: immunoSEQ multiplex PCR; TCRdb lists only in-frame clones, some missing. Here the sample spans fewer than 70,000 clones, approximately 89% being singletons. The sample consisted of Tregs sorted from blood. Receptor source: a human donor in good health.

This clone was seen a single time. The chain links TRBV5-4 to TRBJ2-7; 7 positions match TRBD1. In germline, CDR1 is SGHNT, CDR2 YYREEE (reference sequence). The CDR3 runs 13 residues. The J segment lost 5 bases and the V segment lost 2 bases, leaving 4 bases of the junction unmatched. Written as DNA, the CDR3 is TGTGCCAGCAGCTTAAGGGACAGTCACGAGCAGTACTTC. Encoded protein: CASSLRDSHEQYF.

Written as DNA, the CDR3 is TGTGCCAGCAGCAGGCGGGGTCCTGAAGCTTTCTTT. Translated, it gives CASSRRGPEAFF. The chain has TRBV5-6 and TRBJ1-1; D ambiguous. The CDR3 has 12 residues. Germline V lookup: CDR1 SGHDT, CDR2 YYEEEE. Trimming left V 4 bases short and J 6 bases short, with 10 bases between.

This clone was counted once. The rearrangement joins TRBV2 to TRBJ2-7; 8 nucleotides match TRBD2. The CDR3 length is 15 residues. CDR1 is SNHLY and CDR2 is FYNNEI in the germline V gene. J was trimmed by 0 bases and V by 6 bases; bases with no gene match: 7. The CDR3 sequence is CASSFSGIPSYEQYF. The CDR3 nucleotides are TGTGCCAGCAGCTTTAGCGGGATCCCCTCCTACGAGCAGTACTTC. The whole variable domain, remainder taken from reference TRBV2 and TRBJ2-7, is EPEVTQTPSHQVTQMGQEVILRCVPISNHLYFYWYRQILGQKVEFLVSFYNNEISEKSEIFDDQFSVERPDGSNFTLKIRSTKLEDSAMYFCASSFSGIPSYEQYFGPGTRLTVT.

The chain combines TRBV2 with TRBJ2-5; the D gene is possibly TRBD2 (5 bases). Deletions cut 8 bases from V and 5 bases from J, with 9 bases between. The CDR3 contains 11 residues. Per the germline V gene, CDR1 is SNHLY and CDR2 is FYNNEI. The CDR3 nucleotides read TGTGCCAGCCGGGGTTGGGAGACCCAGTACTTC. Its translation is CASRGWETQYF.

The V gene is TRBV11-2, the J gene TRBJ2-7, with 10 bases lining up with TRBD2. V lost 0 bases and J lost 3; bases outside the gene matches: 5. Germline V gene data show CDR1 as SGHAT and CDR2 as FQNNGV. The CDR3 consists of 16 residues. CDR3 DNA: TGTGCCAGCAGCTTAGATCGGACTAGCGGCTTCTACGAGCAGTACTTC. Amino acid sequence: CASSLDRTSGFYEQYF.

V usage is TRBV18 and J usage is TRBJ1-6; D not resolved. This CDR3 comprises 14 residues. V was cut by 3 bases and J by 1 base, with 4 bases left in between. The germline gives CDR1 KGHSH, CDR2 LQKENI. The CDR3: CASSPTSYNSPLHF. The CDR3 bases are TGTGCCAGCTCACCCACGTCCTATAATTCACCCCTCCACTTT.

V usage is TRBV4-1 and J usage is TRBJ1-2; D remains ambiguous. V was cut by 0 bases and J by 2 bases, with 10 bases left in between. Germline CDR1 reads MGHRA; CDR2 reads YSYEKL. This CDR3 comprises 15 residues. The CDR3 bases are TGCGCCAGCAGCCAAGACCCTACACGAAACTATGGCTACACCTTC. Translation gives CASSQDPTRNYGYTF.

The CDR3 nucleotides read TGTGCCAGCAGCGTGTCGGGGGGACCAAGGGCCTCCTACAATGAGCAGTTCTTC. Amino acid sequence: CASSVSGGPRASYNEQFF. The rearrangement joins TRBV9 to TRBJ2-1, with 7 positions matching TRBD2. Germline CDR1 is SGDLS and CDR2 is YYNGEE. This CDR3 contains 18 residues. V lost 2 bases, J lost 0 bases, and 11 bases stayed unmatched.

The CDR3 DNA is TGTGCCAGCAGCCCCGGGTGGAGACAGGCCGCAACTAATGAAAAACTGTTTTTT. Translation: CASSPGWRQAATNEKLFF. The V and J genes are TRBV7-9 and TRBJ1-4, with D perhaps matching TRBD1 (6 bases). The CDR3 sequence is 18 residues long. V lost 5 bases and J 0 bases, leaving 19 bases between the germline ends. The germline V gene has CDR1 SEHNR and CDR2 FQNEAQ (reference sequence).

The rearrangement joins TRBV15 to TRBJ2-3; TRBD2 matches 9 bases. The V gene end was trimmed by 3 bases and the J gene end by 2 bases; junction bases not matched to a gene: 3. The CDR3 spans 15 residues. The germline V gene encodes CDR1 LNHNV and CDR2 YYDKDF (reference sequence). CDR3 nucleotides: TGTGCCACCAGCAGGGGGGGACTAGCCACAGATACGCAGTATTTT. It is translated as CATSRGGLATDTQYF.

The rearrangement links TRBV5-6 to TRBJ2-7; D is unresolved. The CDR3 length is 12 residues. Germline CDR1 and CDR2: SGHDT and YYEEEE. Trimming pared 4 bases from V and 6 bases from J, leaving 11 bases between. The CDR3 loop reads CASSHRDLEQYF. CDR3 DNA: TGTGCCAGCAGCCACCGAGACCTCGAGCAGTACTTC.

This clone was recorded a few times. The gene calls are TRBV30 and TRBJ1-6; tentatively, D is TRBD1 (5 bases). From germline, CDR1 is GTSNPN and CDR2 SVGIG (reference sequence). The V gene lost 2 bases and the J gene lost 10 bases, with 12 bases spanning the gap. The CDR3 covers 13 residues. The CDR3 DNA is TGTGCCTGGAGTCAGGGTGATGGATCACCCCTCCACTTT. Amino acids: CAWSQGDGSPLHF.

This sequence joins TRBV7-2 and TRBJ2-7, with TRBD1 matching 7 bases. There are 15 residues in the CDR3. Looked up from germline, CDR1 is SGHTA and CDR2 is FQGNSA. Trimming removed 3 bases from V and 2 bases from J; junction bases left unmatched: 7. CDR3 sequence reads: CASSFSRGKAYEQYF. CDR3 nucleotides: TGTGCCAGCAGCTTCAGCAGGGGGAAAGCCTACGAGCAGTACTTC.

The rearrangement uses TRBV7-6 and TRBJ2-7; TRBD1 is a possible D gene (5 bases). Trimming left V 8 bases short and J 1 base short, with 12 bases between. The V gene's germline CDR1 is SGHVS and CDR2 FNYEAQ. The CDR3 spans 13 residues. The DNA for the CDR3 is TGTGCCAGCTCGTTCAGGGCATCCTACGAGCAGTACTTC. Translated: CASSFRASYEQYF. The variable domain in full, completed from reference TRBV7-6 and TRBJ2-7, reads GAGVSQSPRYKVTKRGQDVALRCDPISGHVSLYWYRQALGQGPEFLTYFNYEAQQDKSGLPNDRFSAERPEGSISTLTIQRTEQRDSAMYRCASSFRASYEQYFGPGTRLTVT.

This chain uses TRBV27 with TRBJ1-1; 7 positions agree with TRBD1. The CDR3 length is 17 residues. The V gene end was trimmed by 6 bases and the J gene end by 4 bases; junction bases not matched to a gene: 17. The germline V gene has CDR1 MNHEY and CDR2 SMNVEV (reference sequence). CDR3 residues: CASSDTRGQIVSTEAFF. Written as DNA, the CDR3 is TGTGCCAGCAGCGACACGAGGGGACAGATCGTTAGCACTGAAGCTTTCTTT.

The V and J genes are TRBV5-1 and TRBJ1-2, with D possibly matching TRBD1 (6 bases). The V end was cut by 3 bases, the J end by 4 bases, with 10 bases between. Germline V lookup: CDR1 SGHRS, CDR2 YFSETQ. The CDR3 loop spans 13 amino acids. CDR3 in amino acids: CASSSGTIYGYTF. CDR3 coding DNA: TGCGCCAGCAGCTCGGGGACAATCTATGGCTACACCTTC.

This clone was observed once. CDR3: CATSLDRGLHEQFF. CDR3 DNA sequence: TGTGCCACCTCCCTGGACAGGGGGCTGCATGAGCAGTTCTTC. This rearrangement joins TRBV6-6 to TRBJ2-1; 11 positions agree with TRBD1. CDR1 and CDR2 (germline): MNHNY, SVGAGI (reference sequence). The CDR3 covers 14 residues. V trimming: 10 bases; J trimming: 8 bases; junction bases outside the gene matches: 10.

V and J are TRBV6-4 and TRBJ2-7; 9 bases match TRBD1. The CDR3 has 17 residues. Trimming cost V 5 bases and J 2 bases; bases outside gene matches: 13. CDR1 is MRHNA, CDR2 SNTAGT, per germline. The CDR3 loop is CASSYRTGVPGTYEQYF. The CDR3 coding sequence is TGTGCCAGCAGTTACCGGACAGGGGTCCCCGGAACCTACGAGCAGTACTTC.

This chain joins TRBV5-4 and TRBJ2-1; TRBD2 matches at 7 bases. Unmatched junction bases numbered 5, after V lost 2 bases and J lost 6 bases. The CDR3 runs to 14 residues. Germline V gene lookup returns CDR1 SGHNT and CDR2 YYREEE (reference sequence). In nucleotides, the CDR3 is TGTGCCAGCAGCTTTCGGGAGCGGGGCAATGAGCAGTTCTTC. This gives the protein CASSFRERGNEQFF.

This rearrangement joins TRBV15 to TRBJ1-5, with unresolved D. The germline V gene encodes CDR1 LNHNV and CDR2 YYDKDF (reference sequence). The CDR3 loop spans 16 amino acids. Trimming took off 0 bases at V and 4 bases at J, with 13 bases between the two ends. The CDR3 coding sequence is TGTGCCACCAGCAGAGAAAGTGCCGGAAAAAATCAGCCCCAGCATTTT. Amino acid sequence: CATSRESAGKNQPQHF.

The chain couples TRBV7-2 to TRBJ2-3; D might be TRBD1 (5 bases). This CDR3 spans 16 amino acids. V lost 1 base and J lost 2, with 13 bases in between. Per the germline V gene, CDR1 is SGHTA and CDR2 is FQGNSA. This CDR3 is CASSLGPRVFTDTQYF. The DNA for the CDR3 is TGTGCCAGCAGCTTAGGCCCCAGGGTTTTCACAGATACGCAGTATTTT.

The V gene is TRBV19, the J gene TRBJ1-4; D possibly corresponds to TRBD1 (6 bases). With 1 base removed from V and 3 bases from J, the gap between germline ends came to 9 bases. The CDR3 is 15 amino acids. Germline V CDR1 and CDR2: LNHDA, SQIVND (reference sequence). CDR3 DNA sequence: TGTGCCAGTAGTATAGGGCAGGGGCCTAATGAAAAACTGTTTTTT. It is translated as CASSIGQGPNEKLFF.

The chain carries TRBV13 and TRBJ2-4; TRBD1 is a possible D gene (6 bases). The CDR3 has 14 residues. V was shortened by 0 bases and J by 4 bases, with 7 bases between the two germline ends. Germline CDR1 PRHDT, CDR2 FYEKMQ (reference sequence). For the CDR3, the DNA is TGTGCCAGCAGCTTAGGAGGACAGAAAAACATTCAGTACTTC. Protein product: CASSLGGQKNIQYF.

V usage is TRBV5-1 and J usage is TRBJ1-4; perhaps TRBD1 as D (6 bases). The germline V gene has CDR1 SGHRS and CDR2 YFSETQ. Between the trimmed V and J ends, which lost 2 bases and 6 bases, there was a span of 17 bases. The CDR3 length is 16 residues. The CDR3 loop reads CASSFRGARRDEKLFF. DNA for the CDR3: TGCGCCAGCAGCTTTAGGGGGGCGCGGAGAGATGAAAAACTGTTTTTT.

CDR3 loop: CASSKSPGQTGTGELFF. The CDR3 region has the DNA TGCGCCAGCAGCAAATCCCCCGGGCAGACCGGGACCGGGGAGCTGTTTTTT. This chain uses TRBV5-1 with TRBJ2-2; D is uncertain. CDR1 and CDR2 (germline): SGHRS, YFSETQ. The CDR3 contains 17 residues. V was shortened by 4 bases and J by 5 bases, with 21 bases between the two germline ends.

The chain recombines TRBV7-3 with TRBJ2-1; D is ambiguous. The germline V and J ends were trimmed by 5 bases and 0 bases, with 17 bases remaining between them. This CDR3 contains 17 residues. CDR1 SGHTA and CDR2 FQGTGA come from the germline V gene. CDR3 in amino acids: CASSPTSAISSYNEQFF. CDR3 sequence (DNA): TGTGCCAGCAGCCCAACCTCAGCGATAAGCTCCTACAATGAGCAGTTCTTC.

The chain combines TRBV6-5 with TRBJ2-7, with a tentative D call TRBD1 (6 bases). The CDR3 is 14 residues long. Germline CDR1 and CDR2: MNHEY and SVGAGI. Trimming took 4 bases from V and 2 from J, leaving 12 bases between them. For the CDR3, the DNA is TGTGCCAGCAGTTTTAGGGGGACCACCTACGAGCAGTACTTC. Its translation: CASSFRGTTYEQYF.

The CDR3 DNA reads TGTGCCAGCAGTCCCCACGCCGGGGTCCGAGGGGAGACCCAGTACTTC. It codes for CASSPHAGVRGETQYF. The chain has TRBV28 and TRBJ2-5; D possibly corresponds to TRBD2 (5 bases). Germline CDR1 is MDHEN and CDR2 is SYDVKM. Trimming pared 5 bases from V and 5 bases from J, leaving 21 bases between. The CDR3 loop spans 16 amino acids.

The genes are TRBV7-8 and TRBJ1-1; D is perhaps TRBD1 (5 bases). This CDR3 is built from 15 residues. The germline V gene has CDR1 SGHVS and CDR2 FQNEAQ. Trimming pared 0 bases from V and 1 base from J, leaving 9 bases between. The CDR3 loop reads CASSLAAGTNTEAFF. The CDR3 DNA reads as TGTGCCAGCAGCTTAGCGGCAGGGACGAACACTGAAGCTTTCTTT.

The rearrangement joins TRBV7-2 to TRBJ1-3, with D perhaps TRBD1 (5 bases). CDR3 length: 16 amino acids. The V end lost 1 base, the J end lost 2 bases, and 12 bases lay between the germline ends. CDR1 SGHTA and CDR2 FQGNSA come from the germline V gene. For the CDR3, the DNA is TGTGCCAGCAGCTTAGTAGGCAGGGCCCCTGGAAACACCATATATTTT. It yields the protein CASSLVGRAPGNTIYF.